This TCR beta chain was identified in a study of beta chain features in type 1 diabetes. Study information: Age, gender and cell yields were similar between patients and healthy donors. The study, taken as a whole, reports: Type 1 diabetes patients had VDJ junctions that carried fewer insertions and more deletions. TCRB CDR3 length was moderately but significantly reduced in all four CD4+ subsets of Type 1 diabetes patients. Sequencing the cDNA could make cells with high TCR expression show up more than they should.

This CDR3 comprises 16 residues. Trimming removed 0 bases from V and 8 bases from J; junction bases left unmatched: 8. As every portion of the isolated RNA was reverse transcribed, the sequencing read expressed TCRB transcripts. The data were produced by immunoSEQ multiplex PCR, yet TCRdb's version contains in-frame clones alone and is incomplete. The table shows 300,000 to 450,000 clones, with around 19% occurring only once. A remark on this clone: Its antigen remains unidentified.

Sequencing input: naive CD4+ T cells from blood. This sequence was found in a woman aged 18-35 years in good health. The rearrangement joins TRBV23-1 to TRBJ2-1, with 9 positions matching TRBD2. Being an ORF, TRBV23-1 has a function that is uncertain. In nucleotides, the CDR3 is TGCGCCAGCAGTCAATCGTGTCTAGCGGGATTTTATGAGCAGTTCTTC. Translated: CASSQSCLAGFYEQFF.